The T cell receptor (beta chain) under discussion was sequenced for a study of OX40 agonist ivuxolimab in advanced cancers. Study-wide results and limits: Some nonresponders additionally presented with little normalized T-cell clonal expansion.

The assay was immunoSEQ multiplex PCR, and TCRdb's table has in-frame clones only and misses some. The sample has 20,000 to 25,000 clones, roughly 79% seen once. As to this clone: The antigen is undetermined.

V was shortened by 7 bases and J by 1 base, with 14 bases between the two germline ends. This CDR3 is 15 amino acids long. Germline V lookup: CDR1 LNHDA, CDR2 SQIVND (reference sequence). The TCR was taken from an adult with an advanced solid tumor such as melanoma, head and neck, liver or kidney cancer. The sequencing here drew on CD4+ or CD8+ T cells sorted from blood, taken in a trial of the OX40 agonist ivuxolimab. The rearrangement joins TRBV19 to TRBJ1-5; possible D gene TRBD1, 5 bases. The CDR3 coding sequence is TGTGCCAGTACCGGTAGACAGAGAAGCAATCAGCCCCAGCATTTT. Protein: CASTGRQRSNQPQHF.